Shown below are 22 T cell receptor beta chains from a single sample sequenced in a study of blood T cell repertoires in COVID-19. Profiling relied on immunoSEQ multiplex PCR, and the TCRdb table lists in-frame clones only, not all of them. The table has about 220,000 clones, roughly 80% seen once; the top ten hold about 5%. Sequenced input: peripheral blood. The receptors come from a human donor in a cohort sampled during active COVID-19.

V and J are TRBV9 and TRBJ1-1, with no clear D. The germline V gene encodes CDR1 SGDLS and CDR2 YYNGEE. V gave up 4 bases and J gave up 5 bases, with 12 bases separating them. This CDR3 has 13 residues. CDR3 protein: CASSFHDKTEAFF. The DNA of the CDR3 is TGTGCCAGCAGCTTCCACGACAAAACTGAAGCTTTCTTT.

This chain joins TRBV20-1 and TRBJ2-7, with D possibly matching TRBD1 (6 bases). The germline V gene has CDR1 DFQATT and CDR2 SNEGSKA (reference sequence). V lost 3 bases to trimming and J lost 2 bases, with 8 bases between them. The CDR3 extends over 12 amino acids. The CDR3 DNA is TGCAGTGCTAGTCGGACAGCCTACGAGCAGTACTTC. This translates into CSASRTAYEQYF.

Only one count was recorded for this clone. The chain is built from TRBV6-4 and TRBJ2-3, with D tentatively TRBD1 (6 bases). Between the trimmed V and J ends, which lost 0 bases and 0 bases, there was a span of 7 bases. Looked up from germline, CDR1 is MRHNA and CDR2 is SNTAGT. This CDR3 has 15 amino acids. CDR3 sequence: CASSDSRGSTDTQYF. Here the CDR3 DNA reads TGTGCCAGCAGTGACTCGAGGGGGAGCACAGATACGCAGTATTTT.

The chain has TRBV12-5 and TRBJ2-2; TRBD2 matches at 8 bases. Per germline, CDR1 LGHNT and CDR2 FRNRAP. J was trimmed by 5 bases and V by 0 bases; bases with no gene match: 14. The CDR3 runs to 19 residues. The CDR3 DNA reads TGTGCTAGTGGTTTGGTCGGTTCGGGAGGAGCGGGAGTTACCGGGGAGCTGTTTTTT. Translation: CASGLVGSGGAGVTGELFF.

The chain employs TRBV15 and TRBJ2-2; 8 nucleotides align to TRBD1. Germline CDR1 is LNHNV and CDR2 is YYDKDF (reference sequence). V trimming: 2 bases; J trimming: 6 bases; junction bases outside the gene matches: 5. The CDR3 has 15 amino acids. The DNA of the CDR3 is TGTGCCACCAGCAGAATGCGACAGGGGCCCGGGGAGCTGTTTTTT. This sequence encodes CATSRMRQGPGELFF.

The chain combines TRBV3-1 (or the pseudogene TRBV3-2) with TRBJ1-5; the D gene is possibly TRBD1 (6 bases). V was cut by 6 bases and J by 0 bases, with 12 bases left in between. CDR3 length equals 15 residues. Germline V CDR1 and CDR2: LGHDT, YNNKEL (reference sequence). CDR3 bases: TGTGCCAGCAGTTTGGGACACCCTAGCAATCAGCCCCAGCATTTT. This gives the protein CASSLGHPSNQPQHF.

The rearrangement joins TRBV6-2 or TRBV6-3 to TRBJ2-7; 9 nucleotides line up with TRBD2. Germline CDR1 and CDR2: MNHEY and SVGEGT. The junction had 6 bases not matched to a gene; V was cut back by 5 bases and J by 4 bases. The CDR3 runs 14 residues. The CDR3 coding sequence is TGTGCCAGCAGTGGACTAGCGCAATCTTACGAGCAGTACTTC. Protein product: CASSGLAQSYEQYF.

This clone occurred a few times. The chain combines TRBV19 with TRBJ1-1; D possibly corresponds to TRBD1 (6 bases). Germline assignment: CDR1 LNHDA and CDR2 SQIVND (reference sequence). CDR3 length equals 16 residues. Trimming removed 2 bases from V and 4 bases from J, with 17 bases in between. In nucleotides, the CDR3 is TGTGCCAGTAGTATAACTCCCAGGGGCGCGTCCACTGAAGCTTTCTTT. Translated: CASSITPRGASTEAFF.

The chain employs TRBV29-1 and TRBJ1-1, with 7 bases aligning to TRBD1. Trimming at V came to 0 bases and at J to 4 bases, leaving 2 bases not matched to a gene. The CDR3 loop spans 13 amino acids. Germline CDR1 and CDR2: SQVTM and ANQGSEA. CDR3 protein: CSVEDPGGTEAFF. The CDR3 DNA reads as TGCAGCGTTGAAGATCCAGGGGGCACTGAAGCTTTCTTT.

This clone has a single count. The V and J genes are TRBV7-3 and TRBJ2-2; 7 bases align to TRBD2. CDR3 length: 14 amino acids. CDR1 is SGHTA and CDR2 is FQGTGA in the germline V gene. With 7 bases clipped from V and 1 base from J, the junction kept 3 bases outside the gene matches. The CDR3 is CASTPSGNTGELFF. In DNA form, the CDR3 reads TGTGCCAGCACCCCTAGCGGGAACACCGGGGAGCTGTTTTTT.

V gene TRBV24-1 combines with J gene TRBJ2-1, with 10 bases that match TRBD1. The germline CDR1 and CDR2 sequences are KGHDR and SFDVKD. Trimming removed 5 bases from V and 3 bases from J; junction bases left unmatched: 3. The CDR3 consists of 15 residues. CDR3 amino acids: CATSARDRGYNEQFF. The CDR3 bases are TGTGCCACCAGTGCTAGGGACAGGGGCTACAATGAGCAGTTCTTC.

This CDR3 reads CASSLGLDTQYF. In DNA form, the CDR3 reads TGCGCCAGCAGCTTGGGGCTGGATACGCAGTATTTT. The chain joins TRBV5-1 to TRBJ2-3; D not certain. The germline V and J ends were trimmed by 0 bases and 6 bases, with 5 bases remaining between them. The length of the CDR3 is 12 residues. The V gene's germline CDR1 is SGHRS and CDR2 YFSETQ.

This clone was detected only a few times. The gene calls are TRBV18 and TRBJ2-7; unclear D gene. V was shortened by 2 bases and J by 0 bases, with 11 bases between the two germline ends. The CDR3 covers 15 residues. Looked up from germline, CDR1 is KGHSH and CDR2 is LQKENI. The CDR3 DNA reads TGTGCCAGCTCACCAGCCGTCGTGAGCTCCTACGAGCAGTACTTC. Its protein product is CASSPAVVSSYEQYF.

This clone was detected once. The chain has TRBV28 and TRBJ1-2; 9 positions match TRBD1. Per the germline V gene, CDR1 is MDHEN and CDR2 is SYDVKM. The ends lost 6 bases at V and 4 bases at J; junction bases unmatched: 3. CDR3 size: 13 residues. The CDR3, as DNA: TGTGCCAGCAGCCAGACAGGGGGCTATGGCTACACCTTC. As protein: CASSQTGGYGYTF.

This chain connects TRBV28 to TRBJ2-7, with 8 bases identical to TRBD1. This CDR3 is built from 14 residues. Unmatched junction bases numbered 6, after V lost 4 bases and J lost 4 bases. Germline lookup yields CDR1 MDHEN and CDR2 SYDVKM. CDR3 sequence reads: CASSSRDRTYEQYF. The CDR3 DNA reads TGTGCCAGCAGTTCCCGGGACAGGACTTACGAGCAGTACTTC.

This clone was seen repeatedly, ten times or more. This CDR3 is also generated by other DNA sequences in the sample. The genes are TRBV27 and TRBJ2-7; 7 bases are shared with TRBD1. Germline loops: CDR1 MNHEY, CDR2 SMNVEV (reference sequence). V lost 3 bases, J lost 0 bases, and 5 bases stayed unmatched. The CDR3 covers 15 residues. The CDR3 DNA reads TGTGCCAGCAGTTTGATGACAGGGAGCTCCTACGAGCAGTACTTC. Translation gives CASSLMTGSSYEQYF.

This chain connects TRBV7-2 to TRBJ2-3, with 9 bases lining up with TRBD1. This CDR3 spans 14 amino acids. V lost 5 bases, J lost 4 bases, and 4 bases stayed unmatched. Germline V CDR1 and CDR2: SGHTA, FQGNSA. The CDR3 reads CASSVDRGADTQYF. The CDR3, as DNA: TGTGCCAGCAGCGTCGACAGGGGGGCAGATACGCAGTATTTT.

Concerning this clone: This sample also contains other DNA sequences that code for the same CDR3. V and J are TRBV28 and TRBJ1-2, with TRBD1 as a possible D gene (6 bases). The V gene lost 4 bases and the J gene lost 5 bases, with 11 bases spanning the gap. Germline values: CDR1 MDHEN, CDR2 SYDVKM. The CDR3 spans 13 residues. The CDR3 loop reads CASSSGQRYGYTF. CDR3 nucleotide sequence: TGTGCCAGCAGTTCGGGACAAAGATATGGCTACACCTTC.

This chain joins TRBV7-2 and TRBJ2-7, with 7 positions matching TRBD2. V lost 3 bases to trimming and J lost 4 bases; unmatched junction nucleotides: 9. The germline V gene has CDR1 SGHTA and CDR2 FQGNSA. The CDR3 is 15 residues long. The CDR3 is CASSFVGGPSYEQYF. CDR3 nucleotides: TGTGCCAGCAGCTTCGTGGGAGGGCCCTCGTACGAGCAGTACTTC.

The chain uses TRBV6-5 and TRBJ1-1; possible D gene TRBD1, 5 bases. This CDR3 has 15 amino acids. Per the germline V gene, CDR1 is MNHEY and CDR2 is SVGAGI. V was trimmed by 6 bases and J by 5 bases, leaving 19 bases between them. This CDR3 is CASRPKTEYETEAFF. The DNA for the CDR3 is TGTGCCAGCAGGCCAAAGACAGAGTATGAAACTGAAGCTTTCTTT.

V is TRBV9 and J is TRBJ2-1; 12 nucleotides align to TRBD2. V trimming: 1 base; J trimming: 9 bases; junction bases outside the gene matches: 14. The germline V gene has CDR1 SGDLS and CDR2 YYNGEE. This CDR3 is built from 18 residues. The CDR3 sequence is CASSVSGASGRVRSEQFF. The CDR3 DNA reads as TGTGCCAGCAGCGTATCAGGGGCTAGCGGGAGGGTAAGGAGTGAGCAGTTCTTC.

The chain is built from TRBV18 and TRBJ2-1; perhaps TRBD2 as D (5 bases). Germline lookup yields CDR1 KGHSH and CDR2 LQKENI. The CDR3 length is 15 residues. Between the trimmed V and J ends, which lost 2 bases and 6 bases, there was a span of 14 bases. The CDR3 is CASSPLSGSGNEQFF. The CDR3, as DNA: TGTGCCAGCTCACCATTAAGCGGTTCGGGCAATGAGCAGTTCTTC.